A single sample is the source of the 15 T cell receptor beta chains below, sequenced in a study of shared clonotypes between healthy human individuals. The protocol was immunoSEQ multiplex PCR, while the TCRdb copy is restricted to in-frame clones and leaves out a portion. The sample gives nearly 750,000 clones, roughly 72% of which show up once; roughly 1.8% is in the top ten. The sequenced sample was memory CD4+ T cells sorted from blood. Subset here: CD45RA-negative fraction. The receptors derive from a woman under 40 in good health.

The V gene is TRBV5-4, the J gene TRBJ2-5; unclear D gene. CDR3 length: 15 residues. The germline V and J ends were trimmed by 0 bases and 2 bases, with 11 bases remaining between them. Germline lookup yields CDR1 SGHNT and CDR2 YYREEE (reference sequence). As DNA, the CDR3 is TGTGCCAGCAGCTTGGCCTTAGGACGGCAAGAGACCCAGTACTTC. It yields the protein CASSLALGRQETQYF.

CDR3 sequence reads: CSATWQFF. CDR3 sequence (DNA): TGCAGTGCTACTTGGCAGTTCTTC. The J gene is TRBJ2-1, the V gene TRBV20-1; D gene uncertain. Per the germline V gene, CDR1 is DFQATT and CDR2 is SNEGSKA (reference sequence). The CDR3 contains 8 residues. The V gene lost 4 bases and the J gene lost 12 bases, with 4 bases spanning the gap.

J is TRBJ2-5 and V is TRBV7-9; D perhaps matches TRBD1 (6 bases). Germline loops: CDR1 SEHNR, CDR2 FQNEAQ (reference sequence). Trimming shortened V by 1 base and J by 5 bases, and 14 bases separated the two germline ends. The CDR3 has 15 amino acids. CDR3 region: CASSLVGGSGETQYF. CDR3 nucleotides: TGTGCCAGCAGCTTAGTTGGGGGCTCGGGGGAGACCCAGTACTTC.

V gene TRBV7-9 combines with J gene TRBJ2-7; D might be TRBD2 (6 bases). CDR3 size: 11 residues. From germline, CDR1 is SEHNR and CDR2 FQNEAQ (reference sequence). Trimming pared 5 bases from V and 4 bases from J, leaving 6 bases between. The chain's CDR3 is CASSRGYEQYF. CDR3 DNA: TGTGCCAGCAGCCGGGGGTACGAGCAGTACTTC.

This chain links TRBV19 with TRBJ1-3, with D hard to call. From germline, CDR1 is LNHDA and CDR2 SQIVND (reference sequence). The CDR3 is 16 residues long. With 3 bases removed from V and 2 bases from J, the gap between germline ends came to 14 bases. The CDR3 nucleotides read TGTGCCAGTAGTATCCACCTCCGGGGAACTGGAAACACCATATATTTT. As protein: CASSIHLRGTGNTIYF.

This clone was detected only once. The chain couples TRBV18 to TRBJ1-1, with D maybe TRBD1 (5 bases). V was clipped by 5 bases and J by 5 bases, with 15 bases between them. Per germline, CDR1 KGHSH and CDR2 LQKENI. The CDR3 has 14 residues. The CDR3 loop reads CASSTNRGDTEAFF. CDR3 bases: TGTGCCAGCTCAACCAATAGGGGAGATACTGAAGCTTTCTTT.

J is TRBJ1-2 and V is TRBV30; 7 bases match TRBD1. The germline gives CDR1 GTSNPN, CDR2 SVGIG (reference sequence). CDR3 length: 12 amino acids. The V gene end was trimmed by 8 bases and the J gene end by 3 bases; junction bases not matched to a gene: 6. In DNA form, the CDR3 reads TGTGCCAGGGGCAGGGGGGACTATGGCTACACCTTC. Amino acid sequence: CARGRGDYGYTF.

This clone appeared once. The gene calls are TRBV27 and TRBJ2-1, with D unclear. Trimming took off 5 bases at V and 6 bases at J, with 11 bases between the two ends. The CDR3 runs to 13 residues. CDR1 and CDR2 (germline): MNHEY, SMNVEV (reference sequence). The CDR3 spells CASSPETPNEQFF. CDR3 bases: TGTGCCAGCAGTCCCGAGACACCCAATGAGCAGTTCTTC.

The J gene is TRBJ2-1, the V gene TRBV30, with 7 bases aligning to TRBD2. The CDR3 contains 13 residues. Germline CDR1 GTSNPN, CDR2 SVGIG (reference sequence). Unmatched junction bases numbered 2, after V lost 5 bases and J lost 1 base. The CDR3 DNA is TGTGCCTGGGAAGCGGGATCCTACAATGAGCAGTTCTTC. This codes for CAWEAGSYNEQFF.

V and J are TRBV28 and TRBJ2-2; TRBD2 might be the D (5 bases). This CDR3 region has 16 residues. Germline V gene data show CDR1 as MDHEN and CDR2 as SYDVKM. The V end was cut by 11 bases, the J end by 3 bases, with 22 bases between. DNA of the CDR3: TGTGCCGCCGAGGGAGCCGGAACTAGTTACACCGGGGAGCTGTTTTTT. Translated, it gives CAAEGAGTSYTGELFF.

The sample holds a few counts of this clone. This chain connects TRBV5-5 to TRBJ1-4; D is unclear. The germline CDR1 and CDR2 sequences are SGHKS and YYEKEE (reference sequence). This CDR3 has 14 residues. The V gene lost 0 bases and the J gene lost 7 bases, with 10 bases spanning the gap. CDR3 amino acids: CASSLGQLGEKLFF. DNA of the CDR3: TGTGCCAGCAGCTTGGGGCAGTTAGGTGAAAAACTGTTTTTT.

The genes are TRBV5-1 and TRBJ2-5; possibly TRBD1 for D (6 bases). The CDR3 runs 13 residues. Germline CDR1 SGHRS, CDR2 YFSETQ. V lost 4 bases, J lost 5 bases, and 12 bases lay in between. Written as DNA, the CDR3 is TGCGCCAGCAGCGAACAGGGATGGGAGACCCAGTACTTC. Translating gives CASSEQGWETQYF.

This clone was detected only a few times. The gene calls are TRBV25-1 and TRBJ2-1, with no clear D. The germline CDR1 and CDR2 sequences are MGHDK and SYGVNS. The CDR3 consists of 15 residues. Trimming shortened V by 1 base and J by 8 bases, and 15 bases separated the two germline ends. The CDR3 bases are TGTGCCAGCAGTGAATCAAGACTTAAAGGCGATGAGCAGTTCTTC. Amino acid sequence: CASSESRLKGDEQFF.

The chain joins TRBV6-6 to TRBJ2-1, with a tentative D call TRBD1 (6 bases). Looked up from germline, CDR1 is MNHNY and CDR2 is SVGAGI (reference sequence). The V gene lost 6 bases and the J gene lost 3 bases, with 15 bases spanning the gap. The CDR3 length is 15 residues. CDR3 sequence reads: CASRAGHRVYNEQFF. The CDR3, as DNA: TGTGCCAGCAGGGCAGGACACAGGGTCTACAATGAGCAGTTCTTC.

Only a few counts were recorded for this clone. V usage is TRBV7-8 and J usage is TRBJ1-5; D is unresolved. V was trimmed by 3 bases and J by 0 bases, leaving 3 bases between them. Looked up from germline, CDR1 is SGHVS and CDR2 is FQNEAQ. This CDR3 contains 13 residues. Here the CDR3 DNA reads TGTGCCAGCAGCTTTGATAGCAATCAGCCCCAGCATTTT. Protein product: CASSFDSNQPQHF.